One T cell receptor (beta chain) is described in this entry. This record comes from a study of blood T cell repertoires in COVID-19. Those who participated ranged in age from 18 to 89 years and resided in about two dozen US areas. Assay: immunoSEQ multiplex PCR; the TCRdb copy retains only in-frame clones and omits some. This sample has some 250,000 clones; roughly 85% occur once, and the top ten carry 1.5% to 2%. Between the trimmed V and J ends, which lost 0 bases and 8 bases, there was a span of 17 bases. Germline loops: CDR1 SGHDT, CDR2 YYEEEE. This CDR3 region has 15 residues. V is TRBV5-6 and J is TRBJ1-2, with a tentative D call TRBD1 (5 bases). This TCR derives from a woman aged 45 to 65 who had recovered from COVID-19. The sample consisted of PBMCs or T cells enriched from blood (not recorded which). CDR3 protein: CASSLAGGGSVGYTF. CDR3 bases: TGTGCCAGCAGCTTGGCCGGGGGAGGATCGGTGGGCTACACCTTC.